This TCR beta chain was retrieved from a study of vaccination effects on CD4 cells after COVID-19. TCRdb's copy holds only in-frame clones and misses some; the assay was immunoSEQ multiplex PCR. The table has fewer than 25,000 clones, around 70% seen once. CDR1 is SGHTS and CDR2 is YDEGEE in the germline V gene. J was trimmed by 2 bases and V by 5 bases; bases with no gene match: 11. The CDR3 consists of 16 residues. This clone was recorded only once. The antigen is not known. Before any sequencing was done, the ViraFEST assay used viral peptide pools to expand antigen-specific CD4+ T cells. Following 10 days of culture, CD4+ T cells were isolated. Two-dose vaccination with either BNT162b2 or mRNA-1273 was given to the participants.

This TCR was recovered from a human donor who received a COVID-19 vaccine. Specimen: CD4+ T cells from PBMCs cultured with HCoV-NL63 spike peptides, collected after COVID-19 vaccination. The chain is built from TRBV5-8 and TRBJ1-2, with 8 nucleotides matching TRBD1. The CDR3 loop reads CASRGTGLLLNYGYTF. The CDR3 bases are TGTGCCAGCAGAGGGACAGGCTTACTATTAAACTATGGCTACACCTTC.